The entry below describes one T cell receptor (beta chain). This CDR3 region has 14 residues. The J segment lost 8 bases and the V segment lost 7 bases, leaving 13 bases of the junction unmatched. Germline V CDR1 and CDR2: SQVTM, ANQGSEA. The data were taken from a study of T cells after yellow fever vaccination. Across the whole study: Low-cell-number fractions were prepared with SMART-Seq v4 Ultra Low Input.

TCRdb reanalysed the 5' RACE reads using MiXCR and keeps one entry per CDR3 protein. Of about 260,000 distinct CDR3 sequences in the sample, roughly 13% were seen once. This chain joins TRBV29-1 and TRBJ1-4; 7 bases are a match to TRBD1. This receptor was obtained from a man aged 25-45 years who received the YFV17D yellow fever vaccine. The source was CD4+ T cells sorted from PBMCs, collected 45 days after the yellow fever booster vaccination. This chain's CDR3 is CSAGTAGVGEKLFF. The CDR3 nucleotides read TGCAGCGCCGGGACAGCGGGGGTGGGGGAAAAACTGTTTTTT.